Below, 15 T cell receptor beta chains from the same sample are listed, as sequenced in a study of shared clonotypes between healthy human individuals (dated by TCRdb to 2018 to 2020). Library creation used the immunoSEQ multiplex PCR assay. Imported from immuneACCESS, the table was reduced by TCRdb to in-frame sequences with V and J called. These copies leave out some clones; in studies compared against another copy, an unresolved V gene accounts for under half, and the cause of the remainder is not known. The sample table lists roughly 1.4 million clones, approximately 98.5% of them with a count of one. In total, the top ten clones hold under 0.45% of the sample. The material sequenced was naive CD4+ T cells sorted from blood. The label giving this sample's cell subset or site can be read as: CD45RA+ positively selected. The receptors were sampled from a young man in good health.

The V and J genes are TRBV7-2 and TRBJ1-3; D ambiguous. Germline CDR1 and CDR2: SGHTA and FQGNSA. The CDR3 extends over 14 amino acids. V lost 5 bases and J 0 bases, leaving 8 bases between the germline ends. The CDR3 loop is CASSRHISGNTIYF. CDR3 nucleotide sequence: TGTGCCAGCAGCCGACATATCTCTGGAAACACCATATATTTT.

The CDR3 sequence is CASSPLGDKDYGYTF. DNA of the CDR3: TGTGCCAGCTCACCACTAGGGGATAAGGACTATGGCTACACCTTC. This chain uses TRBV18 with TRBJ1-2; a possible D gene is TRBD1 (5 bases). Per germline, CDR1 KGHSH and CDR2 LQKENI. The CDR3 has 15 amino acids. V shed 1 base and J shed 3 bases, with 12 bases lying between them.

The CDR3 spells CASAVAGSYEQYF. CDR3 nucleotide sequence: TGCGCCAGCGCCGTAGCAGGCTCCTACGAGCAGTACTTC. J is TRBJ2-7 and V is TRBV5-1; D ambiguous. Germline CDR1 SGHRS, CDR2 YFSETQ. The length of the CDR3 is 13 residues. Trimming stripped 7 bases from V and 0 bases from J, with 11 bases between. The variable domain in full, completed from reference TRBV5-1 and TRBJ2-7, reads KAGVTQTPRYLIKTRGQQVTLSCSPISGHRSVSWYQQTPGQGLQFLFEYFSETQRNKGNFPGRFSGRQFSNSRSEMNVSTLELGDSALYLCASAVAGSYEQYFGPGTRLTVT.

The V gene is TRBV19, the J gene TRBJ1-5; 11 positions agree with TRBD1. V shed 6 bases and J 4 bases; nucleotides not matched to a gene: 5. Germline assignment: CDR1 LNHDA and CDR2 SQIVND (reference sequence). The CDR3 loop spans 15 amino acids. The CDR3 bases are TGTGCCAGTAGCGGAGGGACAGGGGGGAATCAGCCCCAGCATTTT. Protein sequence: CASSGGTGGNQPQHF.

The CDR3 here is CASGREWLSEQYF. The CDR3 nucleotides read TGTGCCAGCGGGCGGGAGTGGTTGAGCGAGCAGTACTTC. This chain connects TRBV7-2 to TRBJ2-7; the match to TRBD2 covers 7 bases. CDR3 size: 13 residues. Losses at the gene ends were 8 bases for V and 6 bases for J; bases not matched to a gene: 10. From germline, CDR1 is SGHTA and CDR2 FQGNSA.

The rearrangement joins TRBV10-3 to TRBJ2-1; 8 nucleotides match TRBD2. The germline CDR1 and CDR2 sequences are ENHRY and SYGVKD. The V segment lost 1 base and the J segment 7 bases; nucleotides outside the gene matches: 6. CDR3 length: 15 residues. CDR3 in DNA: TGTGCCATCAGTGAGTTAGAGCGGGAGACGAATGAGCAGTTCTTC. Residues: CAISELERETNEQFF.

The chain carries TRBV7-3 and TRBJ2-1, with 10 positions matching TRBD2. CDR1 is SGHTA, CDR2 FQGTGA, per germline. The CDR3 loop spans 14 amino acids. After removal of 5 bases from V and 8 bases from J, the junction contained 6 bases not matched to a gene. The CDR3 loop is CASSKGLAFHEQFF. DNA of the CDR3: TGTGCCAGCAGCAAGGGACTAGCGTTCCATGAGCAGTTCTTC.

V gene TRBV5-1 combines with J gene TRBJ2-1; perhaps TRBD2 as D (5 bases). Germline CDR1 SGHRS, CDR2 YFSETQ. The V end lost 1 base, the J end lost 2 bases, and 13 bases lay between the germline ends. The CDR3 runs 16 residues. The CDR3 sequence is CASSLTGGSPYNEQFF. Here the CDR3 DNA reads TGCGCCAGCAGCTTGACTGGTGGGAGCCCCTACAATGAGCAGTTCTTC.

This sequence joins TRBV28 and TRBJ1-3; D not resolved. This CDR3 comprises 15 residues. Per the germline V gene, CDR1 is MDHEN and CDR2 is SYDVKM. V lost 0 bases and J lost 2, with 8 bases in between. CDR3 in amino acids: CASSLWWETGNTIYF. The CDR3 coding sequence is TGTGCCAGCAGTTTATGGTGGGAGACTGGAAACACCATATATTTT.

This chain uses TRBV18 with TRBJ1-5; D is possibly TRBD1 (5 bases). Germline V gene data show CDR1 as KGHSH and CDR2 as LQKENI. The CDR3 has 14 residues. Trimming took off 6 bases at V and 3 bases at J, with 12 bases between the two ends. The CDR3 nucleotides are TGTGCCAGCTCCTCGACAGTGATCAATCAGCCCCAGCATTTT. This encodes CASSSTVINQPQHF.

The CDR3 sequence: CASSLGAGIYNEQFF. CDR3 DNA sequence: TGTGCCAGCAGCTTAGGAGCGGGAATCTACAATGAGCAGTTCTTC. The chain employs TRBV13 and TRBJ2-1, with 7 bases matching TRBD2. Losses at the gene ends were 0 bases for V and 3 bases for J; bases not matched to a gene: 2. Germline CDR1 and CDR2: PRHDT and FYEKMQ (reference sequence). The CDR3 contains 15 residues.

J is TRBJ2-2 and V is TRBV5-4, with D unresolved. Trimming took off 0 bases at V and 4 bases at J, with 7 bases between the two ends. This CDR3 contains 14 residues. The germline V gene has CDR1 SGHNT and CDR2 YYREEE (reference sequence). The CDR3, as DNA: TGTGCCAGCAGCTTGGGCGCTAGCACCGGGGAGCTGTTTTTT. It is translated as CASSLGASTGELFF.

The chain is built from TRBV15 and TRBJ1-5; 7 bases agree with TRBD1. The CDR3 covers 15 residues. CDR1 is LNHNV and CDR2 is YYDKDF in the germline V gene (reference sequence). V gave up 1 base and J gave up 5 bases; unmatched junction bases: 5. The CDR3 spells CATSRGTQGDQPQHF. In DNA, the CDR3 is TGTGCCACCAGCAGAGGAACTCAGGGGGATCAGCCCCAGCATTTT.

The chain combines TRBV7-3 with TRBJ2-1, with unresolved D. V was clipped by 2 bases and J by 5 bases, with 7 bases between them. This CDR3 is 13 amino acids long. The V gene's germline CDR1 is SGHTA and CDR2 FQGTGA. CDR3 bases: TGTGCCAGCAGCTTAGGGGTAGACAATGAGCAGTTCTTC. This encodes CASSLGVDNEQFF.

The chain recombines TRBV5-6 with TRBJ1-5, with D hard to call. Germline CDR1 SGHDT, CDR2 YYEEEE. The CDR3 runs 14 residues. Between the trimmed V and J ends, which lost 0 bases and 2 bases, there was a span of 6 bases. CDR3 sequence reads: CASSLGSGNQPQHF. CDR3 bases: TGTGCCAGCAGCTTGGGGTCCGGCAATCAGCCCCAGCATTTT.